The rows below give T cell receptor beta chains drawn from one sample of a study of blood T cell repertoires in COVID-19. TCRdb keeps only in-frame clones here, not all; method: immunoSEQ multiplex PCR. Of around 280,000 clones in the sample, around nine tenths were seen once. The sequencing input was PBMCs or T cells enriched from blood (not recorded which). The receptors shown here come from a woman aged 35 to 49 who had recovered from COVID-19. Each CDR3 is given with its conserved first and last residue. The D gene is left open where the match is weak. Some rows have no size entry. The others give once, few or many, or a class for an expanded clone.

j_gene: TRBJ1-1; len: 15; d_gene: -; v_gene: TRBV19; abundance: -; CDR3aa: CASSIEGRVHTEAFF; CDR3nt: TGTGCCAGTAGTATAGAGGGCAGGGTGCACACTGAAGCTTTCTTT
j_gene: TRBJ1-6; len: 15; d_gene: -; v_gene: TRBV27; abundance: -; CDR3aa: CASAGAGGGNSPLHF; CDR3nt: TGTGCCAGCGCCGGGGCCGGGGGGGGAAATTCACCCCTCCACTTT
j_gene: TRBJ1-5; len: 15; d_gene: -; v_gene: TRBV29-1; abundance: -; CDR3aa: CSVEGGFSRNQPQHF; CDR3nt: TGCAGCGTTGAAGGCGGTTTCAGTCGCAATCAGCCCCAGCATTTT
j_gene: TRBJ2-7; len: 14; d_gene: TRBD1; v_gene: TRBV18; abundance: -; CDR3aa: CASSRDSPSEEQYF; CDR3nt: TGTGCCAGCTCACGGGACAGCCCTTCCGAGGAGCAGTACTTC
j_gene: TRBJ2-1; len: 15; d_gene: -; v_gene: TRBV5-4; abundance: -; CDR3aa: CASSPPGLSYNEQFF; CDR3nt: TGTGCCAGCAGCCCCCCGGGACTGAGTTACAATGAGCAGTTCTTC
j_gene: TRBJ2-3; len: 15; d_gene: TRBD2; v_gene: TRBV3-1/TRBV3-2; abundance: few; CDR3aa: CASRDTSGRTDTQYF; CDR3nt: TGTGCCAGCAGGGACACTAGCGGGAGAACCGATACGCAGTATTTT
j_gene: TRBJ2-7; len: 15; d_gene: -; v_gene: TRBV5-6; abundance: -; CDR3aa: CASSPSGALVGEQYF; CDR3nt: TGTGCCAGCAGCCCCTCAGGGGCGTTAGTCGGCGAGCAGTACTTC
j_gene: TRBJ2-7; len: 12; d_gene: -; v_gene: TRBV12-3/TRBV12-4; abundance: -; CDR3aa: CASSFEASKQYF; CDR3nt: TGTGCCAGCAGTTTCGAGGCTTCCAAGCAGTACTTC
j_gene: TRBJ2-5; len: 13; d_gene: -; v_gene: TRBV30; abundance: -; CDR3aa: CAWSPPSQETQYF; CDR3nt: TGTGCCTGGAGTCCCCCGAGCCAAGAGACCCAGTACTTC
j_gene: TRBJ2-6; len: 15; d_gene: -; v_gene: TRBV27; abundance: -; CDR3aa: CASSNSYSGANVLTF; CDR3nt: TGTGCCAGCAGTAATTCCTATTCTGGGGCCAACGTCCTGACTTTC
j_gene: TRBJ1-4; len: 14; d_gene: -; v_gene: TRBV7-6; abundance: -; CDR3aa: CASSQGGANEKLFF; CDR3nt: TGTGCCAGCAGCCAAGGGGGTGCTAATGAAAAACTGTTTTTT
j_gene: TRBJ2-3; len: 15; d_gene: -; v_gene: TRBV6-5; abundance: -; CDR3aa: CASSYGGGIGDTQYF; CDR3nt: TGTGCCAGCAGTTACGGAGGAGGAATCGGGGATACGCAGTATTTT
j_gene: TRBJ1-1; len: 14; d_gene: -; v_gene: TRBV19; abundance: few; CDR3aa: CASRMTGGNTEAFF; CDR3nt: TGTGCCAGTAGAATGACTGGCGGGAACACTGAAGCTTTCTTT
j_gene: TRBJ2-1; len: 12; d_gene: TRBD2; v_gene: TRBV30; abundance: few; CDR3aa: CAWSVREDEQFF; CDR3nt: TGTGCCTGGAGTGTACGGGAGGATGAGCAGTTCTTC
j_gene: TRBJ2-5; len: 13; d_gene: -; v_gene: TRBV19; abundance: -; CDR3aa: CASSRGNQETQYF; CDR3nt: TGTGCCAGTAGTCGGGGAAACCAAGAGACCCAGTACTTC
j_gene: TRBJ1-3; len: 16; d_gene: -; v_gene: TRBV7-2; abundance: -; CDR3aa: CASSSQGPVTGNTIYF; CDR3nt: TGTGCCAGCAGCTCGCAGGGGCCGGTTACTGGAAACACCATATATTTT
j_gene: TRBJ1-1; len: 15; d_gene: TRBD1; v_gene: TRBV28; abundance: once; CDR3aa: CASTLGGTGLTEAFF; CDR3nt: TGTGCCAGCACCCTAGGGGGGACAGGGCTCACTGAAGCTTTCTTT
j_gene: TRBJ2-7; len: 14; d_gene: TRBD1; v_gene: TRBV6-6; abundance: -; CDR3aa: CASSGTGITYEQYF; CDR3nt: TGTGCCAGCAGCGGGACAGGGATTACCTACGAGCAGTACTTC
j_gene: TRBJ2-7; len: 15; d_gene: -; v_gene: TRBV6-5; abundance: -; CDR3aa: CASSGKGGHSYEQYF; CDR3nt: TGTGCCAGCAGCGGGAAAGGCGGTCACTCCTACGAGCAGTACTTC
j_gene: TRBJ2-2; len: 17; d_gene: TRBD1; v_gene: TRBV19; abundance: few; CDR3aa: CASKILWDREGTGELFF; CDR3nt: TGTGCCAGTAAGATCCTCTGGGACAGGGAAGGCACCGGGGAGCTGTTTTTT
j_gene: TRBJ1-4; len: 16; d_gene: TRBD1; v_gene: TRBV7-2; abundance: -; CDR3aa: CASSLYGGTGEEKLFF; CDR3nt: TGTGCCAGCAGCTTATATGGAGGGACAGGGGAGGAAAAACTGTTTTTT
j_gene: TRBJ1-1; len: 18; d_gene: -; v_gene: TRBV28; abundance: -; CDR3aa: CAITTPGGRGWLNTEAFF; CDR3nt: TGTGCCATCACCACCCCCGGGGGGCGTGGTTGGTTGAACACTGAAGCTTTCTTT
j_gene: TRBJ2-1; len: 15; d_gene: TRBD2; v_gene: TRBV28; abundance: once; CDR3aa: CATKEGTSGSPEQFF; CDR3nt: TGTGCCACGAAAGAGGGGACTAGCGGGAGTCCTGAGCAGTTCTTC
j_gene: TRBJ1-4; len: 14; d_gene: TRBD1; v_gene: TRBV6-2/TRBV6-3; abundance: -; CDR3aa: CASSYSTGNEKLFF; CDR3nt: TGTGCCAGCAGTTACTCGACAGGGAACGAAAAACTGTTTTTT
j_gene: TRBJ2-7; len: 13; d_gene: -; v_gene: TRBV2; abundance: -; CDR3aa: CASKEGGSYEQYF; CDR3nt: TGTGCCAGCAAGGAAGGGGGCTCCTACGAGCAGTACTTC
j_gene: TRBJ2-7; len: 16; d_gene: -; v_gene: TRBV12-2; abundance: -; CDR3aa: CASRSPAGRTPYEQYF; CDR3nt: TGTGCAAGTCGCTCCCCGGCGGGCAGGACCCCCTACGAGCAGTACTTC
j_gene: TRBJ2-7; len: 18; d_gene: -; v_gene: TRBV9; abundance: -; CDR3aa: CASSVDPMGEGSTTEQYF; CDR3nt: TGTGCCAGCAGCGTTGATCCCATGGGAGAAGGGTCTACTACCGAGCAGTACTTC
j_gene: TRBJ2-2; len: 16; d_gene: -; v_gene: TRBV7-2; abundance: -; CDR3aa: CASSLFRTLNTGELFF; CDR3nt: TGTGCCAGCAGCTTATTCAGGACACTTAACACCGGGGAGCTGTTTTTT
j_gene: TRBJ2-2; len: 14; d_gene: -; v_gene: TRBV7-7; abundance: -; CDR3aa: CASSLGPEVGELFF; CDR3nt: TGTGCTAGCAGCTTAGGGCCTGAGGTCGGGGAGCTGTTTTTT
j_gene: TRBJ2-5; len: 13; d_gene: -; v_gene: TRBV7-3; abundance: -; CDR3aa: CASSMYNQETQYF; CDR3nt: TGTGCCAGCAGCATGTACAACCAAGAGACCCAGTACTTC
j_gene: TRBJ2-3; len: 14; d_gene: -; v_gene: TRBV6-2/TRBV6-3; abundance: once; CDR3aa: CASSYSTLPDTQYF; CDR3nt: TGTGCCAGCAGTTACTCGACTCTTCCAGATACGCAGTATTTT
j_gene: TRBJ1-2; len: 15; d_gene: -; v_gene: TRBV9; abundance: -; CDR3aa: CASSVGRGISYGYTF; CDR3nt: TGTGCCAGCAGCGTAGGTAGGGGAATCAGCTATGGCTACACCTTC
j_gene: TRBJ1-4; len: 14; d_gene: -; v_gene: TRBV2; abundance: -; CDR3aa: CASNGLRGKEKLFF; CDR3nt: TGTGCCAGCAATGGACTGCGAGGGAAGGAAAAACTGTTTTTT
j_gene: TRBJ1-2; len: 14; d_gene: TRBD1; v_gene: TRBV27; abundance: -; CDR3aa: CASSSLNRGYGYTF; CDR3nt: TGTGCCAGCAGTTCCTTAAACAGGGGGTATGGCTACACCTTC
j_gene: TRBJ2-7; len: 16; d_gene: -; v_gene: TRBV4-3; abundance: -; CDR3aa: CASSQVRRDSPLEQYF; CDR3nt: TGCGCCAGCAGCCAAGTGCGCCGGGACTCCCCTCTCGAGCAGTACTTC
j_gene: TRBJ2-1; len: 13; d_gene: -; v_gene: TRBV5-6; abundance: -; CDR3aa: CASSIRSGNEQFF; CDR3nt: TGTGCCAGCAGCATTAGATCAGGGAATGAGCAGTTCTTC
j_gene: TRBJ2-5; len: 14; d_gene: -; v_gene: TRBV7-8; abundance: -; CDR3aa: CASSVGLFQETQYF; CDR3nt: TGTGCCAGCAGCGTAGGACTATTCCAAGAGACCCAGTACTTC
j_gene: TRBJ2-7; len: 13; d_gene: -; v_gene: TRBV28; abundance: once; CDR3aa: CASSPSYSYEQYF; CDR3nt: TGTGCCAGCAGTCCCTCCTACTCCTACGAGCAGTACTTC
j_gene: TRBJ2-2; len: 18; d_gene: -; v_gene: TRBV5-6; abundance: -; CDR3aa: CASSMKNQNRANTGELFF; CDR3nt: TGTGCCAGCAGCATGAAGAACCAAAACAGGGCTAACACCGGGGAGCTGTTTTTT
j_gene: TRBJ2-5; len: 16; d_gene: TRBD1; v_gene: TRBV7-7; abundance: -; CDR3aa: CASSRIKQGAEKTQYF; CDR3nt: TGTGCTAGCAGCCGAATCAAACAGGGGGCGGAGAAGACCCAGTACTTC
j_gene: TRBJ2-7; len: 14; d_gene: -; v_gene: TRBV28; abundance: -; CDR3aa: CAFSLRTPGEEQYF; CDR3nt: TGTGCCTTCTCACTCAGGACACCGGGTGAAGAGCAGTACTTC
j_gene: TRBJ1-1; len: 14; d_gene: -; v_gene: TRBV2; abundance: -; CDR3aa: CASSEGGMNTEAFF; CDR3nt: TGTGCCAGCAGTGAGGGGGGGATGAACACTGAAGCTTTCTTT
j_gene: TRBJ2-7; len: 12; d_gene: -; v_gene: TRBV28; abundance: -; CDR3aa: CASSLYSYEQYF; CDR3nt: TGTGCCAGCAGTTTATATTCTTACGAGCAGTACTTC
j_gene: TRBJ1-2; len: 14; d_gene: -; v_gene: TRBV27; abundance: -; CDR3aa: CASSSRTGPYGYTF; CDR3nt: TGTGCCAGCAGTTCCCGTACAGGGCCCTATGGCTACACCTTC
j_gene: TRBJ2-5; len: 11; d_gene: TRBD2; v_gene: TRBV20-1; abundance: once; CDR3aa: CSTVAGETQYF; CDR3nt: TGCAGTACCGTAGCGGGGGAGACCCAGTACTTC
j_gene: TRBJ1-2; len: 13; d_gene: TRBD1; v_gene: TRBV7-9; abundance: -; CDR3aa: CASSPQGMNGYTF; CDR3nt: TGTGCCAGCAGCCCACAGGGGATGAATGGCTACACCTTC
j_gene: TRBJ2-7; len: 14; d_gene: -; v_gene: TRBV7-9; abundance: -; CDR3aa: CASTLAGSSYEQYF; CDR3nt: TGTGCCAGCACTTTGGCCGGGAGCTCCTACGAGCAGTACTTC
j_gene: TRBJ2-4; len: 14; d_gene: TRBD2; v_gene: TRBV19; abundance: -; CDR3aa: CASSSGRVVNIQYF; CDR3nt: TGTGCCTCATCTTCCGGGAGGGTGGTCAACATTCAGTACTTC
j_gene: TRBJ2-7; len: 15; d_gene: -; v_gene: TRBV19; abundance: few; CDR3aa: CASSMRAYGAYEQYF; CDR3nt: TGTGCCAGTAGTATGCGAGCGTACGGGGCCTACGAGCAGTACTTC
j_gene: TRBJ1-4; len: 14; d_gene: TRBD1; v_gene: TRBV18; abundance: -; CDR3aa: CASSPGQRNEKLFF; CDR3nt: TGTGCCAGCTCCCCGGGACAGAGGAATGAAAAACTGTTTTTT
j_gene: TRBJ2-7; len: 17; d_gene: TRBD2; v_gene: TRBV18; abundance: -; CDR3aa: CASSPETSGVGAYEQYF; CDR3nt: TGTGCCAGCTCACCAGAGACTAGCGGGGTTGGGGCCTACGAGCAGTACTTC
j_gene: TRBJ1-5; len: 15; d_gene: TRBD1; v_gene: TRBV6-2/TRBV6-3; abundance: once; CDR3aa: CASSYKAGGVQPQHF; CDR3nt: TGTGCCAGCAGTTACAAGGCAGGGGGCGTTCAGCCCCAGCATTTT
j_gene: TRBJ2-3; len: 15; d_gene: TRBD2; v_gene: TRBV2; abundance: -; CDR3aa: CASSVLAGGTDTQYF; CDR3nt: TGTGCCAGCAGTGTTCTAGCGGGAGGCACAGATACGCAGTATTTT
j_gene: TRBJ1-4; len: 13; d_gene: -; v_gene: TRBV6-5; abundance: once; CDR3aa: CASRPRDREKLFF; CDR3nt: TGTGCCAGCAGGCCGAGGGATAGAGAAAAACTGTTTTTT
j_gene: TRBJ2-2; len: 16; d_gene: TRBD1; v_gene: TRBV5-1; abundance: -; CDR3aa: CASSNRQGPLAGELFF; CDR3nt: TGCGCCAGCAGCAACCGACAGGGGCCGCTCGCCGGGGAGCTGTTTTTT
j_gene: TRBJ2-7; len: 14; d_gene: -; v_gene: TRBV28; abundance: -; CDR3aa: CASSLPGGTGEQYF; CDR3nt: TGTGCCAGCAGTTTACCGGGCGGGACGGGGGAGCAGTACTTC
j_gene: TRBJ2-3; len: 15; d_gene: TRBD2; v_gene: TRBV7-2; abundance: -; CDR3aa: CASSDGTSVTDTQYF; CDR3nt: TGTGCCAGCAGCGACGGGACTAGCGTCACAGATACGCAGTATTTT
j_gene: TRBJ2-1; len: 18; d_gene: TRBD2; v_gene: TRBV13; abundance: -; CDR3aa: CASSLPPYVSGRANEQFF; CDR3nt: TGTGCCAGCAGCTTACCCCCCTATGTAAGCGGGAGGGCCAATGAGCAGTTCTTC
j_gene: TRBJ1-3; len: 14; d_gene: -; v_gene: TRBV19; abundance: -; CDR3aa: CASSIGGSGNTIYF; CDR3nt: TGTGCCAGTAGTATAGGAGGGTCTGGAAACACCATATATTTT
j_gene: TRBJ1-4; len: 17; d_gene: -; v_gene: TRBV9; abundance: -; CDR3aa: CASSVGIGARTNEKLFF; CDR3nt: TGTGCCAGCAGCGTAGGGATAGGGGCGCGAACTAATGAAAAACTGTTTTTT